This TCR beta chain was obtained from a study of chemoradiotherapy in HPV16-positive cancers. Study-level findings and limits: HPV-responsive T-cell expansion during chemoradiotherapy was linked to improved recurrence-free survival in HPV16-positive patients.

Concerning this clone itself: The antigen is not known.

Sequencing used immunoSEQ multiplex PCR; TCRdb keeps in-frame clones, though not all of them. Of 7,500 to 9,500 clones in the sample, about 68% are singletons; the top ten hold 35% to 45%. Germline V gene data show CDR1 as MDHEN and CDR2 as SYDVKM. The length of the CDR3 is 12 residues. The J segment lost 3 bases and the V segment lost 11 bases, leaving 5 bases of the junction unmatched. V is TRBV28 and J is TRBJ1-2; TRBD1 agrees at 8 bases. This receptor was taken from a human donor with HPV-associated anogenital cancer. Sequenced material: tumor tissue, taken from a patient who underwent chemoradiotherapy. The CDR3 bases are TGTGCCGGACAGGGAAATGACTATGGCTACACCTTC. Translation: CAGQGNDYGYTF.